One and the same sample provided the 31 T cell receptor beta chains below, sequenced in a study of blood T cells in healthy people across ages. Using a J-beta primer mix together with a sample-barcoded 5' primer, a second PCR was run for roughly 7 to 11 cycles. TCRdb processed the 5' RACE reads anew with MiXCR; each CDR3 protein has one entry. The repertoire holds roughly 1,700,000 distinct CDR3 sequences, with approximately 30% as singletons. What was sequenced was blood. These receptors came from a young woman in good health.

This clonotype was observed many times. V and J are TRBV20-1 and TRBJ2-7; 12 nucleotides align to TRBD2. Germline loops: CDR1 DFQATT, CDR2 SNEGSKA (reference sequence). Unmatched junction bases numbered 5, after V lost 4 bases and J lost 7 bases. This CDR3 spans 13 amino acids. This chain's CDR3 is CSATSGGGWEQYF. For the CDR3, the DNA is TGCAGTGCTACTAGCGGGGGGGGCTGGGAGCAGTACTTC.

This chain connects TRBV10-3 to TRBJ1-2; D is possibly TRBD1 (5 bases). CDR1 and CDR2 from the germline V gene are ENHRY and SYGVKD. This CDR3 comprises 14 residues. V lost 3 bases and J lost 3, with 11 bases in between. This CDR3 reads CAISDPDSHYGYTF. The CDR3 coding sequence is TGTGCCATCAGTGATCCAGACAGCCACTATGGCTACACCTTC.

The CDR3 is CASSFERGISTDTQYF. CDR3 in DNA: TGTGCCAGCAGTTTTGAGCGGGGGATTAGCACAGATACGCAGTATTTT. The chain employs TRBV12-3 or TRBV12-4 and TRBJ2-3; TRBD2 agrees at 8 bases. CDR3 size: 16 residues. Unmatched junction bases numbered 5, after V lost 3 bases and J lost 0 bases.

About this clonotype: Compared with germline, one end of the junction differs, possibly owing to a read error. The V gene is TRBV6-5, the J gene TRBJ1-4, with D possibly TRBD1 on 6 matching bases. CDR3 length equals 13 residues. The germline V gene has CDR1 MNHEY and CDR2 SVGAGI. The DNA of the CDR3 is TGTGCCGGCAGGGGACATGAAAAAGAAAAACTGTTTTTT. This encodes CAGRGHEKEKLFF.

The rearrangement joins TRBV20-1 to TRBJ2-4, with TRBD2 matching 9 bases. From germline, CDR1 is DFQATT and CDR2 SNEGSKA (reference sequence). The CDR3 sequence is 16 residues long. Trimming cost V 5 bases and J 13 bases; bases outside gene matches: 21. CDR3 coding DNA: TGCAGTGCTGTACAGCGGGAGGACTTAAACTTCCGTGAGCAGTACTTC. Protein product: CSAVQREDLNFREQYF.

Remarks on this clonotype: With a much larger clone just one base away, this may be a read error. The DNA of the CDR3 is TGCAGCGCCGGACCGGGGACAGGGGACGCGGAGACCCAGTACTTC. It yields the protein CSAGPGTGDAETQYF. The chain recombines TRBV29-1 with TRBJ2-5; 10 nucleotides line up with TRBD1. V dropped 7 bases and J dropped 5; count of bases not matched to a gene: 13. Germline loops: CDR1 SQVTM, CDR2 ANQGSEA. The CDR3 length is 15 residues.

This chain uses TRBV30 with TRBJ1-4, with TRBD1 as a possible D gene (5 bases). V lost 5 bases and J lost 4, with 8 bases in between. CDR1 and CDR2 (germline): GTSNPN, SVGIG (reference sequence). The CDR3 consists of 12 residues. Written as DNA, the CDR3 is TGTGCCTGGGACAGACTTAATGAAAAACTGTTTTTT. It codes for CAWDRLNEKLFF.

This clonotype was counted a few times. The J gene is TRBJ2-3, the V gene TRBV3-1; 7 nucleotides line up with TRBD2. Germline CDR1 is LGHDT and CDR2 is YNNKEL (reference sequence). V was pared by 1 base and J by 3 bases, with 10 bases of the junction left unmatched. This CDR3 spans 17 amino acids. The CDR3 spells CASSQGSGGGGTDTQYF. As DNA, the CDR3 is TGTGCCAGCAGCCAAGGATCTGGCGGGGGTGGTACAGATACGCAGTATTTT.

In nucleotides, the CDR3 is TGTGCCAGCAGCCCGGCGCAGACAGGGCCATCCTACAATGAGCAGTTCTTC. This sequence encodes CASSPAQTGPSYNEQFF. V gene TRBV7-2 combines with J gene TRBJ2-1; TRBD1 matches 7 bases. V gave up 5 bases and J gave up 1 base; unmatched junction bases: 11. The CDR3 is made up of 17 amino acids. Germline CDR1 SGHTA, CDR2 FQGNSA.

This clonotype was counted ten times or more. The chain couples TRBV27 to TRBJ2-3; perhaps TRBD1 as D (6 bases). This CDR3 has 13 amino acids. Between the trimmed V and J ends, which lost 5 bases and 3 bases, there was a span of 9 bases. From germline, CDR1 is MNHEY and CDR2 SMNVEV (reference sequence). The CDR3 nucleotides read TGTGCCAGCAGTAGGGGACAAACAGATACGCAGTATTTT. This gives the protein CASSRGQTDTQYF.

The chain has TRBV7-2 and TRBJ2-1; D uncertain. CDR3 size: 15 residues. Trimming took off 8 bases at V and 3 bases at J, with 17 bases between the two ends. Germline V gene data show CDR1 as SGHTA and CDR2 as FQGNSA. The CDR3 is CASSVRRTDYNEQFF. For the CDR3, the DNA is TGTGCCAGCTCTGTACGACGTACTGACTACAATGAGCAGTTCTTC.

This clonotype has more than one count but fewer than ten. This rearrangement joins TRBV28 to TRBJ1-2, with no clear D. With 5 bases removed from V and 3 bases from J, the gap between germline ends came to 16 bases. Germline CDR1 is MDHEN and CDR2 is SYDVKM. There are 15 residues in the CDR3. CDR3 protein: CASSPTRVRDYGYTF. The CDR3 bases are TGTGCCAGCAGTCCTACGAGGGTTAGGGACTATGGCTACACCTTC.

This clonotype has a handful of counts. The CDR3: CASSKSGGQDLGGYTF. Here the CDR3 DNA reads TGTGCCAGCAGCAAGTCTGGGGGACAGGACCTTGGGGGCTACACCTTC. The chain has TRBV21-1 and TRBJ1-2; TRBD1, the D gene given by the table, was not confirmed from the DNA. TRBV21-1 is annotated as a pseudogene. This CDR3 is 16 amino acids long.

In its sample, this clonotype was seen many times. The chain is built from TRBV6-6 and TRBJ1-5; 7 bases match TRBD1. Germline CDR1 MNHNY, CDR2 SVGAGI (reference sequence). The CDR3 contains 15 residues. V lost 0 bases, J lost 3 bases, and 2 bases stayed unmatched. In DNA, the CDR3 is TGTGCCAGCAGTTACTCGGGACAGTTCAATCAGCCCCAGCATTTT. Its protein product is CASSYSGQFNQPQHF.

The rearrangement links TRBV20-1 to TRBJ1-1; D might be TRBD1 (5 bases). Germline-derived CDR1 and CDR2 are DFQATT and SNEGSKA (reference sequence). V dropped 6 bases and J dropped 1 base, with 12 bases sitting between them. The CDR3 runs to 13 residues. CDR3 sequence reads: CSAPGGTNTEAFF. For the CDR3, the DNA is TGCAGTGCCCCCGGGGGGACGAACACTGAAGCTTTCTTT.

V and J are TRBV7-6 and TRBJ2-2; the D gene is possibly TRBD2 (6 bases). V was clipped by 5 bases and J by 5 bases, with 12 bases between them. Germline CDR1 reads SGHVS; CDR2 reads FNYEAQ. The CDR3 covers 14 residues. CDR3 DNA: TGTGCCAGCAGCATGGGACTTAAGACCGGGGAGCTGTTTTTT. It is translated as CASSMGLKTGELFF.

This clonotype was found a few times. The chain links TRBV15 to TRBJ2-7; D may be TRBD2 (5 bases). Germline CDR1 is LNHNV and CDR2 is YYDKDF (reference sequence). The ends were cut back, 2 bases at V and 6 bases at J, with 17 bases in the middle. The CDR3 length is 15 residues. The CDR3 sequence is CATSRSGNLGSEQYF. Here the CDR3 DNA reads TGTGCCACCAGCAGATCCGGGAACCTAGGCTCCGAGCAGTACTTC. The variable domain in full, completed from reference TRBV15 and TRBJ2-7, reads DAMVIQNPRYQVTQFGKPVTLSCSQTLNHNVMYWYQQKSSQAPKLLFHYYDKDFNNEADTPDNFQSRRPNTSFCFLDIRSPGLGDTAMYLCATSRSGNLGSEQYFGPGTRLTVT.

The chain couples TRBV7-2 to TRBJ2-1; D may be TRBD2 (7 bases). This CDR3 has 17 amino acids. Germline V gene sequence: CDR1 SGHTA, CDR2 FQGNSA. The ends were cut back, 0 bases at V and 4 bases at J, with 16 bases in the middle. The CDR3: CASSLAERGGRYNEQFF. The CDR3, as DNA: TGTGCCAGCAGCTTAGCCGAGAGGGGGGGACGTTACAATGAGCAGTTCTTC. Together with reference TRBV7-2 and TRBJ2-1, the CDR3 gives the full variable domain: GAGVSQSPSNKVTEKGKDVELRCDPISGHTALYWYRQSLGQGLEFLIYFQGNSAPDKSGLPSDRFSAERTGGSVSTLTIQRTQQEDSAVYLCASSLAERGGRYNEQFFGPGTRLTVL.

The chain carries TRBV5-1 and TRBJ2-1; no clear D gene. The germline V gene has CDR1 SGHRS and CDR2 YFSETQ. Between the trimmed V and J ends, which lost 0 bases and 10 bases, there was a span of 20 bases. The CDR3 extends over 16 amino acids. The CDR3 region is CASSLEGNSGTYEQFF. The CDR3 DNA follows: TGCGCCAGCAGCTTGGAGGGAAATTCAGGAACCTACGAGCAGTTCTTC.

Written as DNA, the CDR3 is TGCAGTGCTAGATCAGGGCCTGGAAACACCATATATTTT. Its translation: CSARSGPGNTIYF. The chain uses TRBV20-1 and TRBJ1-3; tentatively, D is TRBD1 (5 bases). The CDR3 length is 13 residues. Germline values: CDR1 DFQATT, CDR2 SNEGSKA (reference sequence). Trimming left V 2 bases short and J 2 bases short, with 7 bases between.

This clonotype was recorded many times. The chain joins TRBV11-2 to TRBJ2-7, with a possible D match to TRBD2 (5 bases). Trimming left V 6 bases short and J 5 bases short, with 17 bases between. The V gene's germline CDR1 is SGHAT and CDR2 FQNNGV. This CDR3 is 14 amino acids long. CDR3: CASSPPSGGDEQYF. The CDR3 nucleotides read TGTGCCAGCAGTCCCCCCAGCGGTGGGGACGAGCAGTACTTC. Variable domain in full (rest from reference TRBV11-2 and TRBJ2-7): EAGVAQSPRYKIIEKRQSVAFWCNPISGHATLYWYQQILGQGPKLLIQFQNNGVVDDSQLPKDRFSAERLKGVDSTLKIQPAKLEDSAVYLCASSPPSGGDEQYFGPGTRLTVT.

The chain employs TRBV2 and TRBJ2-3; D might be TRBD2 (5 bases). V was pared by 2 bases and J by 4 bases, with 13 bases between. CDR1 SNHLY and CDR2 FYNNEI come from the germline V gene. The CDR3 loop spans 15 amino acids. CDR3 in DNA: TGTGCCAGCAGTGAATCGAGGGTGAGCGCAGATACGCAGTATTTT. Protein product: CASSESRVSADTQYF.

Only a few counts were recorded for this clonotype. This chain uses TRBV5-1 with TRBJ2-1, with 8 bases that match TRBD2. There are 15 residues in the CDR3. The V gene's germline CDR1 is SGHRS and CDR2 YFSETQ. J lost 5 bases, V lost 2 bases, and 6 bases had no gene match. The CDR3 coding sequence is TGCGCCAGCAGCTTATCTACTAGCGGCGACAATGAGCAGTTCTTC. Its protein product is CASSLSTSGDNEQFF.

V usage is TRBV7-2 and J usage is TRBJ2-3; maybe TRBD1 (6 bases). V lost 1 base, J lost 7 bases, and 15 bases lay in between. This CDR3 is built from 15 residues. CDR1 is SGHTA, CDR2 FQGNSA, per germline. The CDR3 DNA sequence: TGTGCCAGCAGCTTAGGGACTGGGGGCAGGTATACGCAGTATTTT. It is translated as CASSLGTGGRYTQYF.

This clonotype was observed a handful of times. V is TRBV15 and J is TRBJ2-1; D is perhaps TRBD1 or TRBD2 (5 bases each). Trimming shortened V by 9 bases and J by 4 bases, and 13 bases separated the two germline ends. This CDR3 spans 13 amino acids. CDR1 and CDR2 (germline): LNHNV, YYDKDF (reference sequence). In DNA form, the CDR3 reads TGTGCCACGACCCGCAGGGAGTACAATGAGCAGTTCTTC. Amino acid sequence: CATTRREYNEQFF.

The chain joins TRBV29-1 to TRBJ2-7; 9 nucleotides match TRBD2. The CDR3 extends over 16 amino acids. J gave up 2 bases and V 2 bases, and 10 bases lay outside the gene matches. Germline CDR1 and CDR2: SQVTM and ANQGSEA. The CDR3 DNA follows: TGCAGCGTTGAAAGGCGGGGGGGCGGTCAGGCCTACGAGCAGTACTTC. It yields the protein CSVERRGGGQAYEQYF.

This clonotype was found a few times. This rearrangement joins TRBV5-1 to TRBJ2-3; 11 positions agree with TRBD2. J was trimmed by 6 bases and V by 8 bases; bases with no gene match: 11. Germline V lookup: CDR1 SGHRS, CDR2 YFSETQ. The CDR3 is 15 amino acids. The CDR3 DNA reads TGCGCCAGTACGCTAGCGGGAGGCCCAGGGGATACGCAGTATTTT. Its protein product is CASTLAGGPGDTQYF.

This clonotype was seen a handful of times. The J gene is TRBJ1-5, the V gene TRBV20-1; 10 positions match TRBD1. CDR3 length: 14 residues. Germline assignment: CDR1 DFQATT and CDR2 SNEGSKA (reference sequence). J was trimmed by 6 bases and V by 1 base; bases with no gene match: 3. CDR3 sequence: CSARGGTGVQPQHF. The CDR3 DNA sequence: TGCAGTGCTAGAGGCGGGACAGGGGTTCAGCCCCAGCATTTT.

The J gene is TRBJ2-3, the V gene TRBV27; D might be TRBD2 (7 bases). Germline V gene sequence: CDR1 MNHEY, CDR2 SMNVEV (reference sequence). There are 15 residues in the CDR3. V lost 4 bases and J 4 bases, leaving 15 bases between the germline ends. The CDR3 DNA follows: TGTGCCAGCAGTTGGGAGGGGGGGGCCTCAGATACGCAGTATTTT. It translates to CASSWEGGASDTQYF.

This clonotype has ten or more counts. The V gene is TRBV5-1, the J gene TRBJ2-3, with D uncertain. The V end was cut by 4 bases, the J end by 6 bases, with 15 bases between. CDR1 is SGHRS and CDR2 is YFSETQ in the germline V gene. The CDR3 sequence is 14 residues long. The CDR3 DNA reads as TGCGCCAGCAGCGTGAGACCGGATCGGGATACGCAGTATTTT. It translates to CASSVRPDRDTQYF.

There are many counts of this clonotype. CDR3 amino acids: CASKSGPSYEQYF. In DNA, the CDR3 is TGTGCCAGCAAATCCGGGCCATCCTACGAGCAGTACTTC. The chain joins TRBV28 to TRBJ2-7; D uncertain. V shed 7 bases and J shed 1 base, with 11 bases lying between them. The CDR3 extends over 13 amino acids. The germline V gene encodes CDR1 MDHEN and CDR2 SYDVKM.